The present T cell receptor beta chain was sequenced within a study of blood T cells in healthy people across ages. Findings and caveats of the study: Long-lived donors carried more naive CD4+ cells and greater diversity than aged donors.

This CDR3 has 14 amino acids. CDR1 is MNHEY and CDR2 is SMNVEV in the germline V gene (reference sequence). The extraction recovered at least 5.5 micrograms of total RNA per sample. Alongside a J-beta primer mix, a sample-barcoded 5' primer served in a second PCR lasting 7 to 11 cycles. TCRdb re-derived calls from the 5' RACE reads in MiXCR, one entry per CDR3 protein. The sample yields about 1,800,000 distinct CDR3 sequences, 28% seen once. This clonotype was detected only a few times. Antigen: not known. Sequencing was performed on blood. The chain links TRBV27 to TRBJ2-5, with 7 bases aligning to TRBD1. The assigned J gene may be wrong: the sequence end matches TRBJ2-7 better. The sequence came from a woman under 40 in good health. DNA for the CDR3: TGTGCCAGCAGTTTGAGGGGGCGCCGATACGAGCAGTACTTC. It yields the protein CASSLRGRRYEQYF.